The 7 T cell receptor beta chains listed next were all sequenced from one sample in a study of blood T cell repertoires in COVID-19. Clones were read by immunoSEQ multiplex PCR, and TCRdb kept only the in-frame ones, dropping some. Seen here are tens of thousands of clones, 80% observed once, and the top ten hold 35% to 45%. Sample: peripheral blood. The source is a man older than 75 with active or convalescent COVID-19.

The chain recombines TRBV28 with TRBJ2-4; 7 nucleotides align to TRBD2. The CDR3 runs to 20 residues. Germline V CDR1 and CDR2: MDHEN, SYDVKM. With 3 bases clipped from V and 3 bases from J, the junction kept 20 bases outside the gene matches. The CDR3 nucleotides read TGTGCCAGCAGTTTTCGCAGAGGCGGGAGAGGGGAGATAGTCAAAAACATTCAGTACTTC. Translated: CASSFRRGGRGEIVKNIQYF.

The rearrangement links TRBV28 to TRBJ1-5; 10 bases are a match to TRBD1. The V and J ends lost 7 bases and 1 base, in that order; junction bases with no gene match: 10. Germline V CDR1 and CDR2: MDHEN, SYDVKM. The CDR3 contains 17 residues. This CDR3 is CASIKGQGNLSNQPQHF. The CDR3 coding sequence is TGTGCCAGCATAAAGGGACAGGGGAATTTGAGCAATCAGCCCCAGCATTTT. Full variable domain (missing parts from reference TRBV28 and TRBJ1-5): DVKVTQSSRYLVKRTGEKVFLECVQDMDHENMFWYRQDPGLGLRLIYFSYDVKMKEKGDIPEGYSVSREKKERFSLILESASTNQTSMYLCASIKGQGNLSNQPQHFGDGTRLSIL.

The chain carries TRBV7-2 and TRBJ2-1; 8 bases map to TRBD1. This CDR3 is 15 amino acids long. Germline-derived CDR1 and CDR2 are SGHTA and FQGNSA. Germline trimming cut 5 bases from V and 2 bases from J; bases unmatched to any gene: 5. In nucleotides, the CDR3 is TGTGCCAGCAGCGCGACAGGGGTCGCCTACAATGAGCAGTTCTTC. Residues: CASSATGVAYNEQFF.

This clone came up a few times. The rearrangement uses TRBV29-1 and TRBJ2-7; the D gene is possibly TRBD2 (5 bases). Germline values: CDR1 SQVTM, CDR2 ANQGSEA. Trimming removed 0 bases from V and 7 bases from J, with 25 bases in between. This CDR3 is 17 amino acids long. Written as DNA, the CDR3 is TGCAGCGTTGAAGATCGGACTGCAGAATACGGGTTTGGGGAGCAGTACTTC. Translating it yields CSVEDRTAEYGFGEQYF.

The J gene is TRBJ2-1, the V gene TRBV12-3 or TRBV12-4; perhaps TRBD1 as D (6 bases). This CDR3 spans 12 amino acids. Between the trimmed V and J ends, which lost 3 bases and 8 bases, there was a span of 8 bases. Here the CDR3 DNA reads TGTGCCAGCAGTTTTTCAGGGGATGAGCAGTTCTTC. Translating it yields CASSFSGDEQFF.

This clone was seen only a few times. The V gene is TRBV6-6, the J gene TRBJ1-1; 10 bases are a match to TRBD1. CDR3 length equals 14 residues. The junction had 2 bases not matched to a gene; V was cut back by 0 bases and J by 7 bases. Germline CDR1 MNHNY, CDR2 SVGAGI (reference sequence). CDR3 coding DNA: TGTGCCAGCAGTTACTCGGGACAGGGGAATGAAGCTTTCTTT. This codes for CASSYSGQGNEAFF.

The chain recombines TRBV5-4 with TRBJ2-5, with 9 bases matching TRBD2. Germline V gene sequence: CDR1 SGHNT, CDR2 YYREEE (reference sequence). The junction had 8 bases not matched to a gene; V was cut back by 4 bases and J by 1 base. This CDR3 is built from 16 residues. The CDR3 is CASSIGLAGRQETQYF. CDR3 bases: TGTGCCAGCAGCATTGGTCTAGCGGGACGCCAAGAGACCCAGTACTTC.